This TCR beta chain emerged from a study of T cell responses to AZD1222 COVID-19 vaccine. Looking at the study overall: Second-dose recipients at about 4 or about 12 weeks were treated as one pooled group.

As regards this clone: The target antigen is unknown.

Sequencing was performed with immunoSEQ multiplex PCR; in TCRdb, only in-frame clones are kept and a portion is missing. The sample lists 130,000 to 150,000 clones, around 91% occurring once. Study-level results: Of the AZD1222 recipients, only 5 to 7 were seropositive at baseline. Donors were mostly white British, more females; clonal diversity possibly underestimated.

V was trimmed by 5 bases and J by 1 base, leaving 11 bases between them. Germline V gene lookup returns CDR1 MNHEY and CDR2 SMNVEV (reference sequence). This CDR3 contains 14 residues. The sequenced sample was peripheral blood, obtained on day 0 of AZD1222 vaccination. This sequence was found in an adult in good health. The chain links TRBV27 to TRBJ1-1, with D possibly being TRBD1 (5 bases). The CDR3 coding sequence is TGTGCCAGCAGTCGTACAGGACCGAACACTGAAGCTTTCTTT. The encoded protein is CASSRTGPNTEAFF.